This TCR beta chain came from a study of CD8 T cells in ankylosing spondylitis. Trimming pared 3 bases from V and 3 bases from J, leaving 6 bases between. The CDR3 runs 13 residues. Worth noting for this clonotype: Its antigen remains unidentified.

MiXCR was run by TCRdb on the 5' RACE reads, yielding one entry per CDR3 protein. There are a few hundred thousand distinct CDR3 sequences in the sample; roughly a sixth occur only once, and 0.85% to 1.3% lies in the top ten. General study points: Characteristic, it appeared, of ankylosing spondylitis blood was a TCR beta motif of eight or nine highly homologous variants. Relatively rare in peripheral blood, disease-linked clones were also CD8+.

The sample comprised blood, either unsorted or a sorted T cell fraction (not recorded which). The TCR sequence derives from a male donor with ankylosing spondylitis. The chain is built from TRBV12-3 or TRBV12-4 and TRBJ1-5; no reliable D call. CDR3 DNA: TGTGCCAGCAGTTTGGCAGACAATCAGCCCCAGCATTTT. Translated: CASSLADNQPQHF.